A selection of T cell receptor beta chains follows, all from one sample in a study of T cell clonotyping in hematopoietic cell transplantation. Profiling relied on immunoSEQ multiplex PCR, and the TCRdb table lists in-frame clones only, not all of them. The profile covers approximately 26,000 clones, with 80% to 90% appearing a single time and approximately 24% taken by the ten largest. The specimen was peripheral blood mononuclear cells, collected before stem cell transplant. The receptor source for this set is a woman aged 60 to 75 with acute myeloid leukemia. Some clones in this sample may be carry-over from other donors' samples. Both conserved end residues are part of each CDR3. The D gene is left open where the match is weak. Size tells how often a clone was seen (once, few, many) or the class of an expanded clone, and some rows leave it out.

v_call	d_call	j_call	clone_size	cdr3_length	cdr3_nt	cdr3_aa
TRBV14	-	TRBJ2-3	-	14	TGTGCCAGCAGCCAAGCGGGCTTCGTAGATACGCAGTATTTT	CASSQAGFVDTQYF
TRBV29-1	TRBD1	TRBJ1-4	-	16	TGCAGCGTTGCTGGCGAAGGCGACAGGGGTTATGAAAAACTGTTTTTT	CSVAGEGDRGYEKLFF
TRBV5-4	-	TRBJ2-2	-	15	TGTGCCAGCAGCTACGTGGGAGTCGGCGCCGGGGAGCTGTTTTTT	CASSYVGVGAGELFF
TRBV7-6	-	TRBJ1-1	-	14	TGTGCCAGCAGCTTAGCGGTAAGGGGCACTGAAGCTTTCTTT	CASSLAVRGTEAFF
TRBV28	TRBD1	TRBJ1-5	once	15	TGTGCCAGCAGGACGACAGGGGGGAGCAATCAGCCCCAGCATTTT	CASRTTGGSNQPQHF
TRBV19	TRBD1	TRBJ1-5	-	15	TGTGCCAGTAGTGCGCAGGGGGGAATGGGTCAGCCCCAGCATTTT	CASSAQGGMGQPQHF
TRBV9	-	TRBJ2-7	-	15	TGTGCCAGCAGCGTAGAAGTGGGGCCCTCCTACGAGCAGTACTTC	CASSVEVGPSYEQYF
TRBV29-1	-	TRBJ2-2	-	15	TGCAGCGTTGGGGAGGGGGCCCCGAACACCGGGGAGCTGTTTTTT	CSVGEGAPNTGELFF
TRBV14	TRBD1	TRBJ1-2	-	14	TGTGCCAGCAGCCATTGGACAGGGGTCCCTGGCTACACCTTC	CASSHWTGVPGYTF
TRBV6-5	TRBD2	TRBJ2-1	few	14	TGTGCCAGCAGTTACCTACTAGCGGGAGGCGAGCAGTTCTTC	CASSYLLAGGEQFF
TRBV7-9	-	TRBJ1-3	-	14	TGTGCCAGCAGCTTAGAAGGCTCTGGAAACACCATATATTTT	CASSLEGSGNTIYF
TRBV6-1	-	TRBJ2-3	-	14	TGTGCCAGCAATTCGGCGACTAGCACAGATACGCAGTATTTT	CASNSATSTDTQYF
TRBV6-6	-	TRBJ1-5	few	15	TGTGCCAGCAGTCAACCGGGACTCGGCGATCAGCCCCAGCATTTT	CASSQPGLGDQPQHF
TRBV12-5	-	TRBJ2-3	-	15	TGTGCTAGTGGCGGGGGCCTGGTGGGGGGAGATACGCAGTATTTT	CASGGGLVGGDTQYF
TRBV7-3	-	TRBJ1-1	once	15	TGTGCCAGCAGCTTAATGGGGACACCGAACACTGAAGCTTTCTTT	CASSLMGTPNTEAFF
TRBV21-1	-	TRBJ2-5	-	12	TGTGCCAGCAGCAGGCGGCCAGAGACCCAGTACTTC	CASSRRPETQYF
TRBV6-5	TRBD2	TRBJ2-7	-	15	TGTGCCAGCAGTTACCCACGCGGGGGGTCCCTCGTGCAGTACTTC	CASSYPRGGSLVQYF
TRBV19	TRBD2	TRBJ2-1	once	19	TGTGCCAGTAGTAGGAGACAGGCCTTGACTAGCGGGAGGAACAATGAGCAGTTCTTC	CASSRRQALTSGRNNEQFF
TRBV19	-	TRBJ1-1	-	15	TGTGCCAGTAGTATCCCAGGGTTTACGAACACTGAAGCTTTCTTT	CASSIPGFTNTEAFF
TRBV7-9	TRBD1	TRBJ1-2	-	15	TGTGCCAGCAGCTTAGCGGGGACAGCTAACTATGGCTACACCTTC	CASSLAGTANYGYTF
TRBV28	TRBD1	TRBJ2-6	-	17	TGTGCCAGCACCACCGGGACAGAACTCTCTGGGGCCAACGTCCTGACTTTC	CASTTGTELSGANVLTF
TRBV5-6	TRBD2	TRBJ2-2	-	17	TGTGCCAGCAGCTTGGCGGGGCTAGCGGGAAACACCGGGGAGCTGTTTTTT	CASSLAGLAGNTGELFF
TRBV7-2	-	TRBJ1-2	few	16	TGTGCCAGCAGCTTAGCGGGGGCAGGGGTTTACTATGGCTACACCTTC	CASSLAGAGVYYGYTF
TRBV7-9	TRBD1	TRBJ1-4	-	16	TGTGCCAGCAGCTTACGACAGGGTGCAACTAATGAAAAACTGTTTTTT	CASSLRQGATNEKLFF
TRBV7-2	TRBD1	TRBJ1-2	-	12	TGTGCCAGCAGCTTGACAGGGTTGGGCTACACCTTC	CASSLTGLGYTF